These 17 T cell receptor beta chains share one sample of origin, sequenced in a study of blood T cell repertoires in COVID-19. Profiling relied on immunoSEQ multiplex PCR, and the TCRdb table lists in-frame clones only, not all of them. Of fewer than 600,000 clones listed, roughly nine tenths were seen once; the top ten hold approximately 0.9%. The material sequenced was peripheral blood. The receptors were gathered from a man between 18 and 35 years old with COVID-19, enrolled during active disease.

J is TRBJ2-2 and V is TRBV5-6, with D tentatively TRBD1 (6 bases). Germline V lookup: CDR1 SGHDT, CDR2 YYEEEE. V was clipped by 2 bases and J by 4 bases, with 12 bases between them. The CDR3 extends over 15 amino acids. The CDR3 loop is CASSLFGQSTGELFF. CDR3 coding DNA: TGTGCCAGCAGCTTATTCGGACAGAGCACCGGGGAGCTGTTTTTT.

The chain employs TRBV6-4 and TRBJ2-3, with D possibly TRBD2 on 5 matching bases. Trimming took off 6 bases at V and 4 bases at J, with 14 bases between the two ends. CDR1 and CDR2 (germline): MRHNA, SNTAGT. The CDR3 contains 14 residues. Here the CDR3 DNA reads TGTGCCAGCAGACGGATGACGGGATCAGATACGCAGTATTTT. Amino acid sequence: CASRRMTGSDTQYF.

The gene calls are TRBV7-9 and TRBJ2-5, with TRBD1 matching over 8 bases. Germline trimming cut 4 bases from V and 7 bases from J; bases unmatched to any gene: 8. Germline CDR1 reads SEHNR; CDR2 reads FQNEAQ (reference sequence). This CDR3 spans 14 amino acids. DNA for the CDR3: TGTGCCAGCAGCTCTCAGGGGGCCTCGGCGACCCAGTACTTC. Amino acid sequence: CASSSQGASATQYF.

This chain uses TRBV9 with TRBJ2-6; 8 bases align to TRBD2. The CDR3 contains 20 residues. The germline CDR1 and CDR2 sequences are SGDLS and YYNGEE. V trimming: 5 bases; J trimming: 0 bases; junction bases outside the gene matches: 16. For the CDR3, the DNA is TGTGCCAGCAGTTTCGGAATTAGCGGGACCCCGAGCTCTGGGGCCAACGTCCTGACTTTC. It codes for CASSFGISGTPSSGANVLTF.

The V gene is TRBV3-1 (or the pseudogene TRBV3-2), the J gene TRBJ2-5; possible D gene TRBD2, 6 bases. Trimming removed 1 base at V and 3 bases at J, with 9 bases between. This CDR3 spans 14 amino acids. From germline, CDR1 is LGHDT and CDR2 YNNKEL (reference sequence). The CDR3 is CASSQVSGEETQYF. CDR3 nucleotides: TGTGCCAGCAGCCAAGTTAGCGGCGAAGAGACCCAGTACTTC.

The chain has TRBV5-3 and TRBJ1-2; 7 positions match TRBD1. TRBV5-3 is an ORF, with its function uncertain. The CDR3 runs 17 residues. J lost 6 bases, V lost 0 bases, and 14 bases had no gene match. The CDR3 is CARSLGQGRGTLDGYTF. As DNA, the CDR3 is TGTGCCAGAAGCTTGGGACAGGGCCGAGGTACTCTTGATGGCTACACCTTC.

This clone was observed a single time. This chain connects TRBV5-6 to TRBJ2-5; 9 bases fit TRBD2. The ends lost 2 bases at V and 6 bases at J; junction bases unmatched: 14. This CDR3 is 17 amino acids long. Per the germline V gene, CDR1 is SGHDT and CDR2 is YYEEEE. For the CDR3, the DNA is TGTGCCAGCAGCTTTGAAAGGCTAGCGGGGACATTCCAGACCCAGTACTTC. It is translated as CASSFERLAGTFQTQYF.

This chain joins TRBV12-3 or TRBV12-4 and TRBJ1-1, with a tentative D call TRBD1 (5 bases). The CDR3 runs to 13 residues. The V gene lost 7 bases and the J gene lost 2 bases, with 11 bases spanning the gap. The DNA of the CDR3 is TGTGCCAGCACCTACAGGTTAAACACTGAAGCTTTCTTT. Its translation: CASTYRLNTEAFF.

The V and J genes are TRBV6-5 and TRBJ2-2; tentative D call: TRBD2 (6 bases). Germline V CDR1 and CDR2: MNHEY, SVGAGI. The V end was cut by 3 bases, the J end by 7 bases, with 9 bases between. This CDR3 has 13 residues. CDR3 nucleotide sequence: TGTGCCAGCAGTTATACGGGAGTCGGGGAGCTGTTTTTT. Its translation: CASSYTGVGELFF.

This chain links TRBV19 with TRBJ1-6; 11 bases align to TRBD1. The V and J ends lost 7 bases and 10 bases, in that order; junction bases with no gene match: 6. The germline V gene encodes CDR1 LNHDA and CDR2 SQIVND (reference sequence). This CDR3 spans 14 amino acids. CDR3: CASTRDRGRSPLHF. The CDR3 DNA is TGTGCCAGTACCCGGGACAGGGGGAGATCACCCCTCCACTTT. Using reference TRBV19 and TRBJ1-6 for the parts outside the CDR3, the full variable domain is DGGITQSPKYLFRKEGQNVTLSCEQNLNHDAMYWYRQDPGQGLRLIYYSQIVNDFQKGDIAEGYSVSREKKESFPLTVTSAQKNPTAFYLCASTRDRGRSPLHFGNGTRLTVT.

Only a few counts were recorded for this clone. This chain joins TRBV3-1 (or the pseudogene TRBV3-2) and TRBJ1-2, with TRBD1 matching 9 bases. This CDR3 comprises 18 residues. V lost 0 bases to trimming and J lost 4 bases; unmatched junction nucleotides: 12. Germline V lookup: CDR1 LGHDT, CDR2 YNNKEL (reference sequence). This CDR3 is CASSQDPGDREALYGYTF. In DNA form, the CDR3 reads TGTGCCAGCAGCCAAGATCCTGGGGACAGGGAAGCACTCTATGGCTACACCTTC.

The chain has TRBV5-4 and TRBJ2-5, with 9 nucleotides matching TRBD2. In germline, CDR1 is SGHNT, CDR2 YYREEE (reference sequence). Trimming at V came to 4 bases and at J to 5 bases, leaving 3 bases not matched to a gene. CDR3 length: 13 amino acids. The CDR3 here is CASSISGSETQYF. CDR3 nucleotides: TGTGCCAGCAGCATTAGCGGGAGCGAGACCCAGTACTTC.

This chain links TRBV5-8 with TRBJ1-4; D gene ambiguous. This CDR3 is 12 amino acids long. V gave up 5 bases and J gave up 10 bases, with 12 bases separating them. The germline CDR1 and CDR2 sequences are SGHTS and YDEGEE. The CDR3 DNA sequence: TGTGCCAGCAGTCCCGACGGGAGAAAACTGTTTTTT. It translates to CASSPDGRKLFF.

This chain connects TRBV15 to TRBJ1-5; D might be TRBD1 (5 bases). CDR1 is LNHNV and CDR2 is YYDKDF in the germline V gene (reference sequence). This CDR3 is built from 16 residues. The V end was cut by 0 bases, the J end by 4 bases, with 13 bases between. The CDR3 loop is CATSRDKQVKNQPQHF. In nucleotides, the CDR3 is TGTGCCACCAGCAGAGATAAACAGGTAAAGAATCAGCCCCAGCATTTT.

CDR3 DNA sequence: TGTGCCAGCAGTGATCAGGGCAATTCACCCCTCCACTTT. Translation: CASSDQGNSPLHF. The chain recombines TRBV2 with TRBJ1-6, with D maybe TRBD1 (5 bases). CDR3 size: 13 residues. V was pared by 3 bases and J by 7 bases, with 7 bases between. Germline assignment: CDR1 SNHLY and CDR2 FYNNEI. Full variable domain (rest looked up from reference TRBV2 and TRBJ1-6): EPEVTQTPSHQVTQMGQEVILRCVPISNHLYFYWYRQILGQKVEFLVSFYNNEISEKSEIFDDQFSVERPDGSNFTLKIRSTKLEDSAMYFCASSDQGNSPLHFGNGTRLTVT.

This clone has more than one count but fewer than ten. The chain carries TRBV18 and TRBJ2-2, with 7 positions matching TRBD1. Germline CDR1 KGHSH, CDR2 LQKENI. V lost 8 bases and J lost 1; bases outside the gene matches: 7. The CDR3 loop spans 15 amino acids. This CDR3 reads CASPLDRVNTGELFF. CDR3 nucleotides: TGTGCCAGCCCCCTTGACAGGGTGAACACCGGGGAGCTGTTTTTT.

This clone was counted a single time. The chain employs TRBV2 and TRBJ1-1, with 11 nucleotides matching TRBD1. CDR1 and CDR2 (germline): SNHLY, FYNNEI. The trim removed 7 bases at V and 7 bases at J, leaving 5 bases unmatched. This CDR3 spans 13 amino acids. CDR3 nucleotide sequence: TGTGCCAGCACAGGACAGGGGGCGGGTGAAGCTTTCTTT. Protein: CASTGQGAGEAFF.